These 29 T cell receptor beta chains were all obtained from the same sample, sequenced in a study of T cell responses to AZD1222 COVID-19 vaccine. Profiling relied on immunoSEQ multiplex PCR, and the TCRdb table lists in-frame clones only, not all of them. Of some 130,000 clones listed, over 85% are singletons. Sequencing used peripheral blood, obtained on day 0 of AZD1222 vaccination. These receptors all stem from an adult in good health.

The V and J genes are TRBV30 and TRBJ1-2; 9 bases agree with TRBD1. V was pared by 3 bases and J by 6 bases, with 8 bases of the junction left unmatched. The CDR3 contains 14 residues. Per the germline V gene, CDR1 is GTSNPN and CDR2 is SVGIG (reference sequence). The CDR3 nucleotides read TGTGCCTGGAGGGAACAGGGGGCGCGACATGGCTACACCTTC. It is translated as CAWREQGARHGYTF.

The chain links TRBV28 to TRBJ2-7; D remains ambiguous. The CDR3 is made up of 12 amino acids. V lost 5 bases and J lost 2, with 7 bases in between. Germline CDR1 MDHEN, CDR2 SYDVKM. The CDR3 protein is CASSKGAYEQYF. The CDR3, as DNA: TGTGCCAGCAGTAAAGGTGCCTACGAGCAGTACTTC.

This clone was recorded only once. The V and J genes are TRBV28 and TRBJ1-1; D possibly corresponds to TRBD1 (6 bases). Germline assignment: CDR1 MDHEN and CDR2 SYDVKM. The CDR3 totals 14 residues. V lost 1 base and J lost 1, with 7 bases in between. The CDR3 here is CASSLLGGNTEAFF. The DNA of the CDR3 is TGTGCCAGCAGTTTATTAGGGGGGAACACTGAAGCTTTCTTT.

As DNA, the CDR3 is TGTGCCAGCAGAAGCACCGTCTCCCGAAGGTCTAATGGCTACACCTTC. This translates into CASRSTVSRRSNGYTF. The chain has TRBV7-2 and TRBJ1-2; D ambiguous. Germline V CDR1 and CDR2: SGHTA, FQGNSA. The CDR3 covers 16 residues. The V and J ends lost 6 bases and 6 bases respectively, with 23 bases between them.

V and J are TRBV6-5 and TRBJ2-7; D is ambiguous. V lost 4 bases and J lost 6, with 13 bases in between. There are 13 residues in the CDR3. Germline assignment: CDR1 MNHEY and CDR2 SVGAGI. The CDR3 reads CASSWDVLGEQYF. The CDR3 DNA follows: TGTGCCAGCAGTTGGGATGTCTTAGGCGAGCAGTACTTC.

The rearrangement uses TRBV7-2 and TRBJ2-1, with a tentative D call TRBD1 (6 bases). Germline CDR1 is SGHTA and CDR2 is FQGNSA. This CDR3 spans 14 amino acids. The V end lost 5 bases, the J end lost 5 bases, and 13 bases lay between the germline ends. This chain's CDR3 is CASSRIGQNNEQFF. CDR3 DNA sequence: TGTGCCAGCAGCAGAATCGGACAGAACAATGAGCAGTTCTTC.

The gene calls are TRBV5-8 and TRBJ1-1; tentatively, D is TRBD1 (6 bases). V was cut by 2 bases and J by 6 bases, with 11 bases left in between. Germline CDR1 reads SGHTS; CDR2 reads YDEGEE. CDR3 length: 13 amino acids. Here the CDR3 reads CASSFDHRAEAFF. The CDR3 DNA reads TGTGCCAGCAGCTTTGACCACAGGGCTGAAGCTTTCTTT.

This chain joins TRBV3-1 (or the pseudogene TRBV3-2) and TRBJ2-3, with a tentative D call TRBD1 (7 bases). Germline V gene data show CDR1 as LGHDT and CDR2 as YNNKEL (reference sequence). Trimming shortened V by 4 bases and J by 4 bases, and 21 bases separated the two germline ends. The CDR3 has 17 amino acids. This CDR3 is CASSLGVRGAMSDTQYF. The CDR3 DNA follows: TGTGCCAGCAGCCTGGGGGTCAGGGGGGCGATGTCAGATACGCAGTATTTT.

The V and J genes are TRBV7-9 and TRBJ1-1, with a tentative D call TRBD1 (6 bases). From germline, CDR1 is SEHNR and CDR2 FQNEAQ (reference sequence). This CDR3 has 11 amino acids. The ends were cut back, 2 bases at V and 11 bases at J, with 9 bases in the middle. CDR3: CASSLNREAFF. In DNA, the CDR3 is TGTGCCAGCAGCTTAAACAGGGAGGCTTTCTTT.

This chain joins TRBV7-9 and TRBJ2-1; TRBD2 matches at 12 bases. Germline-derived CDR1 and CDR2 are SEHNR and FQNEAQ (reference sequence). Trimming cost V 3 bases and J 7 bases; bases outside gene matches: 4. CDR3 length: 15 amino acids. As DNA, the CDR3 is TGTGCCAGCAGCTTCCTAGCGGGGGGGCTGAATGAGCAGTTCTTC. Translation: CASSFLAGGLNEQFF.

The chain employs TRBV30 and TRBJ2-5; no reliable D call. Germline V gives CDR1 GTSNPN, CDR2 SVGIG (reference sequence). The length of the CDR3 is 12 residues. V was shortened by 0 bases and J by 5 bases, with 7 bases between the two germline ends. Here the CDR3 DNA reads TGTGCCTGGAGTGTACGTAGGGAGACCCAGTACTTC. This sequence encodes CAWSVRRETQYF.

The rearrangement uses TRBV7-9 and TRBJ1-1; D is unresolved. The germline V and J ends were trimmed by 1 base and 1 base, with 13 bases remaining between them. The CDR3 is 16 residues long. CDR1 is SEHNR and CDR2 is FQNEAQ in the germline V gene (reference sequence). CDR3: CASSLDQDMANTEAFF. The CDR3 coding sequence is TGTGCCAGCAGCTTAGACCAGGATATGGCGAACACTGAAGCTTTCTTT. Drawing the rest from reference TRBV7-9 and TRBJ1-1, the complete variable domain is DTGVSQNPRHKITKRGQNVTFRCDPISEHNRLYWYRQTLGQGPEFLTYFQNEAQLEKSRLLSDRFSAERPKGSFSTLEIQRTEQGDSAMYLCASSLDQDMANTEAFFGQGTRLTVV.

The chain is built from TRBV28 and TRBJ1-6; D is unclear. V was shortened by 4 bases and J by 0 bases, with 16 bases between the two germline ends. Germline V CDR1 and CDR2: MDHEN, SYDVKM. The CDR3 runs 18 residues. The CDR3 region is CASSSDRQPLSYNSPLHF. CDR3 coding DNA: TGTGCCAGCAGTTCGGATAGACAACCCCTCTCCTATAATTCACCCCTCCACTTT.

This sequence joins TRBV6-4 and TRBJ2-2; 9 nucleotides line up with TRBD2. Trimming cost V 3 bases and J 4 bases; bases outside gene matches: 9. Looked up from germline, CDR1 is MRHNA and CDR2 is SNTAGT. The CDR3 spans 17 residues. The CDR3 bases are TGTGCCAGCAGTGATGTCGGCGGGGGGGCCGTCACCGGGGAGCTGTTTTTT. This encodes CASSDVGGGAVTGELFF.

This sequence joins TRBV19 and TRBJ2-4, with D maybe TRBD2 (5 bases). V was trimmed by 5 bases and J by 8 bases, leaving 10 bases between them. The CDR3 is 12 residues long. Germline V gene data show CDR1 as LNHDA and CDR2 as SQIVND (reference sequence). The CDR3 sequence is CASSFLADIQYF. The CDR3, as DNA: TGTGCCAGTAGTTTCCTAGCTGACATTCAGTACTTC.

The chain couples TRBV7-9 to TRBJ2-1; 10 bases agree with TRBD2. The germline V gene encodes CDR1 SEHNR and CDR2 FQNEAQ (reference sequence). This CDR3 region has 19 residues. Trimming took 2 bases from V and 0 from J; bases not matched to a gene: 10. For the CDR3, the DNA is TGTGCCAGCAGCTTATATTCTAGCGGGAGTATGAGCTCCTACAATGAGCAGTTCTTC. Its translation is CASSLYSSGSMSSYNEQFF.

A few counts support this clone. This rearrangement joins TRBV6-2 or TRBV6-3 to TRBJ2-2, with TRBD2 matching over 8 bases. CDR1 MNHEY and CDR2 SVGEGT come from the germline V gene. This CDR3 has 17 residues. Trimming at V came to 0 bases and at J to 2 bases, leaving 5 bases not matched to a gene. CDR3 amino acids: CASSYSVAGGNTGELFF. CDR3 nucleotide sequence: TGTGCCAGCAGTTACTCGGTGGCGGGGGGCAACACCGGGGAGCTGTTTTTT.

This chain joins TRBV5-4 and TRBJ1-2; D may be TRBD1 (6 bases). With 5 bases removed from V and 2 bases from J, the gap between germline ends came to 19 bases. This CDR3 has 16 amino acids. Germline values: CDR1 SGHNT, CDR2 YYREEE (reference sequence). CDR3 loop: CASRVRGGRRNYGYTF. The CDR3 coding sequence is TGTGCCAGCAGGGTTCGGGGGGGGCGAAGGAACTATGGCTACACCTTC.

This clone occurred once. The CDR3 nucleotides are TGTGCCATTCCGGAAAGGTCCAACTATGGCTACACCTTC. Translated, it gives CAIPERSNYGYTF. The chain couples TRBV15 to TRBJ1-2; D not resolved. The CDR3 sequence is 13 residues long. Germline assignment: CDR1 LNHNV and CDR2 YYDKDF (reference sequence). Trimming left V 10 bases short and J 2 bases short, with 14 bases between. Looking up the rest from reference TRBV15 and TRBJ1-2 gives the full variable domain: DAMVIQNPRYQVTQFGKPVTLSCSQTLNHNVMYWYQQKSSQAPKLLFHYYDKDFNNEADTPDNFQSRRPNTSFCFLDIRSPGLGDTAMYLCAIPERSNYGYTFGSGTRLTVV.

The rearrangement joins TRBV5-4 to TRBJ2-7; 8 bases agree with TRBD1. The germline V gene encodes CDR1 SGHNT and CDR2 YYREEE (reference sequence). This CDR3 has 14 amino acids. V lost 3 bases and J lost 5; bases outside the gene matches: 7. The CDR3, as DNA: TGTGCCAGCAGCTCCCCGGACAGGGTCAACGAGCAGTACTTC. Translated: CASSSPDRVNEQYF.

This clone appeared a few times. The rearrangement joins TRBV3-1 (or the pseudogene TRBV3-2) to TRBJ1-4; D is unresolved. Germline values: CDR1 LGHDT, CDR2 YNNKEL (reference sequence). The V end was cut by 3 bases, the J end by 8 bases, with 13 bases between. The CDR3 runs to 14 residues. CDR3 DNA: TGTGCCAGCAGCCAGAGTCGGGGTTGGGAAAAACTGTTTTTT. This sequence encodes CASSQSRGWEKLFF.

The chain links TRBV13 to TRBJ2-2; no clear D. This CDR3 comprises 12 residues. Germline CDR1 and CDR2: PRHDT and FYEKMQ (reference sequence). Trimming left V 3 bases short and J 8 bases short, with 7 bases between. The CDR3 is CASSFMAGELFF. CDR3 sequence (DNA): TGTGCCAGCAGCTTTATGGCTGGGGAGCTGTTTTTT.

CDR3 sequence reads: CASGSQGAYGELFF. The DNA of the CDR3 is TGTGCTAGTGGTTCACAGGGGGCGTACGGGGAGCTGTTTTTT. The chain couples TRBV12-5 to TRBJ2-2, with 9 bases aligning to TRBD1. Germline assignment: CDR1 LGHNT and CDR2 FRNRAP. This CDR3 is built from 14 residues. V gave up 4 bases and J gave up 7 bases; unmatched junction bases: 4.

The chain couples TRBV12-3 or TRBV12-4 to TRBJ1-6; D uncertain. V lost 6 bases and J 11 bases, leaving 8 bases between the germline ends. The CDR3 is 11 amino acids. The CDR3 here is CASSSVTPLHF. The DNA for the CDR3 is TGTGCCAGCAGCTCTGTGACACCCCTCCACTTT.

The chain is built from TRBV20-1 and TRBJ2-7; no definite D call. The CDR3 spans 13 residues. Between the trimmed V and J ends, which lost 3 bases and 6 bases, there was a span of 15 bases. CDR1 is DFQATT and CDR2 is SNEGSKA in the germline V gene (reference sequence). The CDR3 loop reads CSASHPGTGEQYF. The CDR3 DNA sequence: TGCAGTGCTAGTCATCCCGGCACGGGCGAGCAGTACTTC.

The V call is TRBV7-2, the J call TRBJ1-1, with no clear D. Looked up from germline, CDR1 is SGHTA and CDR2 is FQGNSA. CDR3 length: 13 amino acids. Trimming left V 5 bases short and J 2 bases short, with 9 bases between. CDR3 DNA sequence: TGTGCCAGCAGCCCCATGGGAAACACTGAAGCTTTCTTT. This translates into CASSPMGNTEAFF.

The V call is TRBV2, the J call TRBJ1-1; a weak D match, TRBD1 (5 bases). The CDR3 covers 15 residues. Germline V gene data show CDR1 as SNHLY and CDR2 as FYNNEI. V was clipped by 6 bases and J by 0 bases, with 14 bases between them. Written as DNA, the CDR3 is TGTGCCAGCAGGGCGGCGCAGGGTCTGAACACTGAAGCTTTCTTT. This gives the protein CASRAAQGLNTEAFF. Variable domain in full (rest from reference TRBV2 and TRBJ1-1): EPEVTQTPSHQVTQMGQEVILRCVPISNHLYFYWYRQILGQKVEFLVSFYNNEISEKSEIFDDQFSVERPDGSNFTLKIRSTKLEDSAMYFCASRAAQGLNTEAFFGQGTRLTVV.

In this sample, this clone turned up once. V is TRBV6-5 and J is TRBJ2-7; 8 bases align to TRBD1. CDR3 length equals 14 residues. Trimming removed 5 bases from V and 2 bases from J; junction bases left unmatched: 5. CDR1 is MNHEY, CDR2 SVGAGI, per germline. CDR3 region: CASSRGQGTYEQYF. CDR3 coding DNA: TGTGCCAGCAGTCGCGGACAGGGAACCTACGAGCAGTACTTC.

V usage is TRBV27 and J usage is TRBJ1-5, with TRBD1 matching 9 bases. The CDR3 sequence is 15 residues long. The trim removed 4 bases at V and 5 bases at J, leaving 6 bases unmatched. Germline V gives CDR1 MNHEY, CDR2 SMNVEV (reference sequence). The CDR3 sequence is CASSSGTGSHQPQHF. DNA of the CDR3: TGTGCCAGCAGTTCGGGGACAGGGAGTCATCAGCCCCAGCATTTT.